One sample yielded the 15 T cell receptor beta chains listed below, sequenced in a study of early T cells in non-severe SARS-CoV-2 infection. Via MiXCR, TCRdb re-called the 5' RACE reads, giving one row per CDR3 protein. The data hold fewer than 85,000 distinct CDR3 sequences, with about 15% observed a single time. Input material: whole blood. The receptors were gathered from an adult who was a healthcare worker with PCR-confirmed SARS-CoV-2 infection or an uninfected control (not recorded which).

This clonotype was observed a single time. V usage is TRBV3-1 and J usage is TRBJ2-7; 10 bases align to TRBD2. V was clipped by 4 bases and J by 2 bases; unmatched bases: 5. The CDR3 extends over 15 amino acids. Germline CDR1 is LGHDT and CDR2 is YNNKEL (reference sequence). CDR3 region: CASSLGLADTYEQYF. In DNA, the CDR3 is TGTGCCAGCAGCCTTGGACTAGCGGATACCTACGAGCAGTACTTC.

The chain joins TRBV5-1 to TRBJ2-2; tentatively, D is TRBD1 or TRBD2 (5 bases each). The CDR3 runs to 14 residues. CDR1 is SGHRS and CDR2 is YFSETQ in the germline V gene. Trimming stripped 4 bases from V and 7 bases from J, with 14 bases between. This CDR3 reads CASSADGDGGELFF. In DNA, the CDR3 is TGCGCCAGCAGCGCGGACGGGGACGGCGGGGAGCTGTTTTTT.

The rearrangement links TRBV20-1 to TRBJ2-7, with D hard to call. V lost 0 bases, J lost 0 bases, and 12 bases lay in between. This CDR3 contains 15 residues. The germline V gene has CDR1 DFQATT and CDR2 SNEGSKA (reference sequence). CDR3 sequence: CSARDFSESSYEQYF. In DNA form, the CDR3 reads TGCAGTGCTAGAGATTTTTCCGAAAGCTCCTACGAGCAGTACTTC.

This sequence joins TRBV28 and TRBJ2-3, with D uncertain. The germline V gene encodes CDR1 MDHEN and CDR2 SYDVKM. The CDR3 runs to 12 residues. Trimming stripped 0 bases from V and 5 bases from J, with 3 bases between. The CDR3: CASSLWQDTQYF. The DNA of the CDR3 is TGTGCCAGCAGTTTATGGCAAGATACGCAGTATTTT.

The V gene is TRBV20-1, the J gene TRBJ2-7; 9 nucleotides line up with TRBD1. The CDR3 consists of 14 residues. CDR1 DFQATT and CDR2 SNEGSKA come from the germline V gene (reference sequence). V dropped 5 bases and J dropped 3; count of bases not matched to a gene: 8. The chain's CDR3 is CSAGAGQGGYEQYF. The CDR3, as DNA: TGCAGTGCTGGGGCGGGACAGGGCGGCTACGAGCAGTACTTC.

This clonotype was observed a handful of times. Here the CDR3 DNA reads TGTGCCAGCAGCTTAGTCGGTGGGACCCAGTACTTC. As protein: CASSLVGGTQYF. This chain links TRBV11-2 with TRBJ2-5; no firm D call. The germline V gene has CDR1 SGHAT and CDR2 FQNNGV. CDR3 length equals 12 residues. V lost 1 base and J lost 7, with 7 bases in between.

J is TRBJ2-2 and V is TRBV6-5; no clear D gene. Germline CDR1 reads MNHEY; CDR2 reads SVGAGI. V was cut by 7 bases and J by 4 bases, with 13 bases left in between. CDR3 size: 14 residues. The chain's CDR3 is CASTTNLGTGELFF. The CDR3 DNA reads TGTGCCAGCACAACTAACCTGGGCACCGGGGAGCTGTTTTTT.

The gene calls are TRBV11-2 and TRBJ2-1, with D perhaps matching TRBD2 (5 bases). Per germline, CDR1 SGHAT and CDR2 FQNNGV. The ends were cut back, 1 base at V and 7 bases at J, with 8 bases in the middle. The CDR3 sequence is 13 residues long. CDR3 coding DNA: TGTGCCAGCAGCTTAGGGACTTCAAATGAGCAGTTCTTC. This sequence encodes CASSLGTSNEQFF.

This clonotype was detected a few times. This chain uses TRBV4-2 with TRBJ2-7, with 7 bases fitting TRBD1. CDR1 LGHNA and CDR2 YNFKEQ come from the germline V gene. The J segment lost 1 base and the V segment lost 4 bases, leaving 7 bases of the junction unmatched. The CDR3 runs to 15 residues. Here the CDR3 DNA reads TGTGCCAGCAGCCCCGTTCGGACAGGTTCCTACGAGCAGTACTTC. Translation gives CASSPVRTGSYEQYF.

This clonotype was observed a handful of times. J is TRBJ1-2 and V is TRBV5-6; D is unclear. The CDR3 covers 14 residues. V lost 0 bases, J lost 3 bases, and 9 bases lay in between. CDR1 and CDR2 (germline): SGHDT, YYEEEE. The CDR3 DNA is TGTGCCAGCAGCTTGGTAGAGGAGGACTATGGCTACACCTTC. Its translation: CASSLVEEDYGYTF. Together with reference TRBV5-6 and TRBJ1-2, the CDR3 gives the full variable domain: DAGVTQSPTHLIKTRGQQVTLRCSPKSGHDTVSWYQQALGQGPQFIFQYYEEEERQRGNFPDRFSGHQFPNYSSELNVNALLLGDSALYLCASSLVEEDYGYTFGSGTRLTVV.

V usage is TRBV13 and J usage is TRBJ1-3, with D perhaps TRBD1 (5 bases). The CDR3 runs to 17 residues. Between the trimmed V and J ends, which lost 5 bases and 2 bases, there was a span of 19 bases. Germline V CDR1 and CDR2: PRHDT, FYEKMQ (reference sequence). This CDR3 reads CASSGGTEHTPGNTIYF. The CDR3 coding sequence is TGTGCCAGCAGCGGAGGGACCGAACATACCCCTGGAAACACCATATATTTT.

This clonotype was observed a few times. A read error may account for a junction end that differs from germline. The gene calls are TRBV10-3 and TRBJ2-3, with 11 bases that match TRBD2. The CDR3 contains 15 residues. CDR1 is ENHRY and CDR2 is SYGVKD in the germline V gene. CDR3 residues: CAIRPGLAEEDTQDF. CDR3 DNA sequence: TGTGCCATCAGGCCGGGACTAGCGGAAGAAGATACGCAGGATTTT.

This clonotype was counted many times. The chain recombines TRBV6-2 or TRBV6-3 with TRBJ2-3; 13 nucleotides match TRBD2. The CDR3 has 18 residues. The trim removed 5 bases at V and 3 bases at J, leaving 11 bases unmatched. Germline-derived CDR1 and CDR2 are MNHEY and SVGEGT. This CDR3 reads CASSPPGLAGIGTDTQYF. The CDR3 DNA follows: TGTGCCAGCAGTCCCCCGGGACTAGCGGGAATTGGGACAGATACGCAGTATTTT.

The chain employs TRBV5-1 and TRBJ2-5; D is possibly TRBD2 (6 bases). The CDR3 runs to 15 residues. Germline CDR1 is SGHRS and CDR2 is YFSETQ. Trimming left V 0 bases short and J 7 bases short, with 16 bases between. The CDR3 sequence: CASSLEAGTLGTQYF. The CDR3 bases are TGCGCCAGCAGCTTGGAAGCCGGGACTCTAGGGACCCAGTACTTC.

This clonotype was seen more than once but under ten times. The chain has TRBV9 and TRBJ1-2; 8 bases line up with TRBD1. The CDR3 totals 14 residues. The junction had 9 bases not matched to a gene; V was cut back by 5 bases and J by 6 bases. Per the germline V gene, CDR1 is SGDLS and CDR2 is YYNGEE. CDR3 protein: CASSHSGQGDGYTF. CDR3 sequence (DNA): TGTGCCAGCAGTCACTCTGGACAGGGCGATGGCTACACCTTC. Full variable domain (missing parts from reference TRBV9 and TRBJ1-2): DSGVTQTPKHLITATGQRVTLRCSPRSGDLSVYWYQQSLDQGLQFLIQYYNGEERAKGNILERFSAQQFPDLHSELNLSSLELGDSALYFCASSHSGQGDGYTFGSGTRLTVV.